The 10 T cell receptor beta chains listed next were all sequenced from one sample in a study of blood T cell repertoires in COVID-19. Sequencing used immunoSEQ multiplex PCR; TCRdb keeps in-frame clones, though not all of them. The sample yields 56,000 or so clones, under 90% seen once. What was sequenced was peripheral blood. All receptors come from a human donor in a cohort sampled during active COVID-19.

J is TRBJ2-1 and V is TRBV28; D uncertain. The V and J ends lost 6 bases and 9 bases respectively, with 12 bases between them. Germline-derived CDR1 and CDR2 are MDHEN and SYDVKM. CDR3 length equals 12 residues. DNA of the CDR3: TGTGCCAGCAGACCCTTTGAGGCTGAGCAGTTCTTC. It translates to CASRPFEAEQFF.

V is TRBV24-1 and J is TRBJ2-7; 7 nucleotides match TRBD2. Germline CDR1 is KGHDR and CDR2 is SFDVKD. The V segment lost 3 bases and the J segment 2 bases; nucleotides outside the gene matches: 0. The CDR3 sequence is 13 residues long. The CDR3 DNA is TGTGCCACCAGTGATGGGGGGGCCTACGAGCAGTACTTC. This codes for CATSDGGAYEQYF.

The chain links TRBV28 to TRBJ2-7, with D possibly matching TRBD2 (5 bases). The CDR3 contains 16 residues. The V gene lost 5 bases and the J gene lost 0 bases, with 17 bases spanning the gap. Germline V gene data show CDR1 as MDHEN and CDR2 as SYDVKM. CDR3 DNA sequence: TGTGCCAGCAGTCCTGTCGGGGAGCTCAGCTCCTACGAGCAGTACTTC. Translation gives CASSPVGELSSYEQYF.

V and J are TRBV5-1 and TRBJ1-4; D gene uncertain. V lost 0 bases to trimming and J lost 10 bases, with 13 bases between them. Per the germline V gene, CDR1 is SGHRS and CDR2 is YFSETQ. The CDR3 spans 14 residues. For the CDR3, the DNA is TGCGCCAGCAGCTTGGATCTATCTGGAGCAAAACTGTTTTTT. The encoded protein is CASSLDLSGAKLFF.

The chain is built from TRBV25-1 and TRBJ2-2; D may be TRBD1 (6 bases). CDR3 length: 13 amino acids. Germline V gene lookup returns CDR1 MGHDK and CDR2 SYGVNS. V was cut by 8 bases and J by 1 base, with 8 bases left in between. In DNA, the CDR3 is TGTGCCAGCCGCAGGGGGAACACCGGGGAGCTGTTTTTT. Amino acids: CASRRGNTGELFF.

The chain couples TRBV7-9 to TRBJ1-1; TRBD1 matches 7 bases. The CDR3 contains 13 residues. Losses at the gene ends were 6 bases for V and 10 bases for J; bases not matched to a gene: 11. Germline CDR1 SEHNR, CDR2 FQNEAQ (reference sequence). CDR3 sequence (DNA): TGTGCCAGCAGACCCGGGACAGTGGCTGTAGCTTTCTTT. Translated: CASRPGTVAVAFF.

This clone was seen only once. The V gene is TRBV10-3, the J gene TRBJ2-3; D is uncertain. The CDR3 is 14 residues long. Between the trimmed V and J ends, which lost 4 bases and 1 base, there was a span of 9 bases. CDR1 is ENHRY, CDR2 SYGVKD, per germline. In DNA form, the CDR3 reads TGTGCCATCAGTGTTGGAGTTGGCACAGATACGCAGTATTTT. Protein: CAISVGVGTDTQYF.

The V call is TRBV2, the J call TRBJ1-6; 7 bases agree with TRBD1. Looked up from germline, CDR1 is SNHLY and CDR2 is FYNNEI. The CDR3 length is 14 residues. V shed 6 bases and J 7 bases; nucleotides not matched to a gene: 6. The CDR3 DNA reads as TGTGCCAGCAGGGGACAGTTGCCCAATTCACCCCTCCACTTT. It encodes CASRGQLPNSPLHF. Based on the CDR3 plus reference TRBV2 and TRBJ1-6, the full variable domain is EPEVTQTPSHQVTQMGQEVILRCVPISNHLYFYWYRQILGQKVEFLVSFYNNEISEKSEIFDDQFSVERPDGSNFTLKIRSTKLEDSAMYFCASRGQLPNSPLHFGNGTRLTVT.

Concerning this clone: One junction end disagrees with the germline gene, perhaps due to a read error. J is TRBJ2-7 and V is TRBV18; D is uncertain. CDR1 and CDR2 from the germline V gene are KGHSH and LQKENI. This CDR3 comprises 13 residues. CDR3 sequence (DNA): TGTGCTAGCTGGGCTACCGGATTATACGAGCAGTACTTC. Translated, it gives CASWATGLYEQYF.

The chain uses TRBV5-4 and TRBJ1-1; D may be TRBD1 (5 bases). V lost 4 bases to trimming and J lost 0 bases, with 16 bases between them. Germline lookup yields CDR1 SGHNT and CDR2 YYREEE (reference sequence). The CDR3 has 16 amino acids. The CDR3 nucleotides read TGTGCCAGCAGCCTACAGGCTAAGGACATGAACACTGAAGCTTTCTTT. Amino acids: CASSLQAKDMNTEAFF.